This T cell receptor (beta chain) was recorded in a study of OX40 agonist ivuxolimab in advanced cancers. TCRdb's copy holds only in-frame clones and misses some; the assay was immunoSEQ multiplex PCR. In the table there are about 70,000 clones, 92% of which are singletons. The CDR3 consists of 14 residues. Per germline, CDR1 SGHDT and CDR2 YYEEEE. The trim removed 4 bases at V and 4 bases at J, leaving 4 bases unmatched. The receptor was isolated from an adult with an advanced solid tumor such as melanoma, head and neck, liver or kidney cancer. The sequences come from CD4+ or CD8+ T cells sorted from blood, collected in a trial of the OX40 agonist ivuxolimab. The gene calls are TRBV5-6 and TRBJ1-4; 7 bases are a match to TRBD1. Here the CDR3 reads CASSMGQFNEKLFF. The CDR3 DNA reads TGTGCCAGCAGCATGGGACAGTTTAATGAAAAACTGTTTTTT.